This T cell receptor (beta chain) stems from a study of OX40 agonist ivuxolimab in advanced cancers. On the study more broadly: Ivuxolimab, an antibody acting as an agonist of OX40 (CD134), was used to treat patients. Points from the study as a whole: Low clonal expansion, among the lowest seen, marked partial responders at 0.1-3.0 mg/kg. There were, on average, more expanded clones in CD8+ T cells than in CD4+.

This table comes from immunoSEQ multiplex PCR, and its TCRdb copy is limited to in-frame clones, with some not included. The table has about 42,000 clones, roughly 90% seen once. Points on this clone: The antigen remains unidentified.

The source was CD4+ or CD8+ T cells sorted from blood, collected in a trial of the OX40 agonist ivuxolimab. The clonotype originates from an adult with an advanced solid tumor such as melanoma, head and neck, liver or kidney cancer.

CDR3 coding DNA: TGTGCCAGCAGCCAACAAGGGGAGGGGGTAACGAACACTGAAGCTTTCTTT. Translated, it gives CASSQQGEGVTNTEAFF. The chain combines TRBV4-2 with TRBJ1-1; tentatively, D is TRBD1 (6 bases). V was clipped by 2 bases and J by 1 base, with 17 bases between them. In germline, CDR1 is LGHNA, CDR2 YNFKEQ. The CDR3 spans 17 residues.